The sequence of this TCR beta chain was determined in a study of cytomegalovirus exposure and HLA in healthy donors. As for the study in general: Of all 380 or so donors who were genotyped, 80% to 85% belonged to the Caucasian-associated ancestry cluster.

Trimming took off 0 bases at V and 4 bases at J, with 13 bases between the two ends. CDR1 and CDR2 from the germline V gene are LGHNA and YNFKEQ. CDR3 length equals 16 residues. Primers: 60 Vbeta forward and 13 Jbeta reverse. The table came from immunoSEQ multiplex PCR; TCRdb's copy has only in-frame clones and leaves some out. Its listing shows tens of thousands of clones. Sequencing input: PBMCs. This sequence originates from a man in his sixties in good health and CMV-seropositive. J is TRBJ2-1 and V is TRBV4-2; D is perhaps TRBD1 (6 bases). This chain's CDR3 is CASSQDAGVPYNEQFF. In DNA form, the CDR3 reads TGTGCCAGCAGCCAAGATGCAGGGGTCCCATACAATGAGCAGTTCTTC.